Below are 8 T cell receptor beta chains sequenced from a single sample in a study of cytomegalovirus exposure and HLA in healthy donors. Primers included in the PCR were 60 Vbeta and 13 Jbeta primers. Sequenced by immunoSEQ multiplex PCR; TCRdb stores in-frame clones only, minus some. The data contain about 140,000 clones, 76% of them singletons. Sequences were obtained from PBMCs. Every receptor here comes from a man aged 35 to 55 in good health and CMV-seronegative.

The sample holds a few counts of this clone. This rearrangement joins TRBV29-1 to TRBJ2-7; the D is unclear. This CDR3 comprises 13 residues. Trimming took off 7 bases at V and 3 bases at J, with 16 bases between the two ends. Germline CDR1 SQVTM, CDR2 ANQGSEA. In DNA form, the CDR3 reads TGCAGCGCAACCCGCGGTCACGGCTACGAGCAGTACTTC. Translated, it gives CSATRGHGYEQYF.

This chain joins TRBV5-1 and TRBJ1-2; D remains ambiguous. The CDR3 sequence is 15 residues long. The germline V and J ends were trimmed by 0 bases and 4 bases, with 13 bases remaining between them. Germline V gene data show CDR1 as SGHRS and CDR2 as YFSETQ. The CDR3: CASSLATGLLYGYTF. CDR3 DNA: TGCGCCAGCAGCTTGGCCACCGGACTCCTCTATGGCTACACCTTC.

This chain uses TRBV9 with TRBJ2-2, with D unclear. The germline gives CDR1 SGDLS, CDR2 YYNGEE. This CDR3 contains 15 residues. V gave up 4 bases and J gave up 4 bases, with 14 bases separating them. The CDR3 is CASSSRQESTGELFF. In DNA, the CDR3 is TGTGCCAGCAGCTCGAGACAAGAGAGCACCGGGGAGCTGTTTTTT. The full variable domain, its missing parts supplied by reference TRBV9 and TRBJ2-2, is DSGVTQTPKHLITATGQRVTLRCSPRSGDLSVYWYQQSLDQGLQFLIQYYNGEERAKGNILERFSAQQFPDLHSELNLSSLELGDSALYFCASSSRQESTGELFFGEGSRLTVL.

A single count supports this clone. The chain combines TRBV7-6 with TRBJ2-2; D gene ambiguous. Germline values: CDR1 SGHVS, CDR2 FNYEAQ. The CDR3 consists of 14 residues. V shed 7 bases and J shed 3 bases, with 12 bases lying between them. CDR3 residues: CASTSPSDTGELFF. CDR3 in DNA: TGTGCCAGCACAAGCCCCTCTGACACCGGGGAGCTGTTTTTT. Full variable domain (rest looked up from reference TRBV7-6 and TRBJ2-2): GAGVSQSPRYKVTKRGQDVALRCDPISGHVSLYWYRQALGQGPEFLTYFNYEAQQDKSGLPNDRFSAERPEGSISTLTIQRTEQRDSAMYRCASTSPSDTGELFFGEGSRLTVL.

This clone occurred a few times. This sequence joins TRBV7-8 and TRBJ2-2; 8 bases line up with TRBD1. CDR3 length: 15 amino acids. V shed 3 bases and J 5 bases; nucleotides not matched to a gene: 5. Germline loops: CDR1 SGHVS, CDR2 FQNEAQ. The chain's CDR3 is CASSLQGARTGELFF. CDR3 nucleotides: TGTGCCAGCAGCTTGCAGGGGGCCAGGACCGGGGAGCTGTTTTTT.

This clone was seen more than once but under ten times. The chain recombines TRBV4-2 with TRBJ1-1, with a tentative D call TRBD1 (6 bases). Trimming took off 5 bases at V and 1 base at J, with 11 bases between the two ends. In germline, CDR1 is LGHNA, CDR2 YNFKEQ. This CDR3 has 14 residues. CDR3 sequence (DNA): TGTGCCAGCAGCGATCAACAGGGGAACACTGAAGCTTTCTTT. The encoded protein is CASSDQQGNTEAFF.

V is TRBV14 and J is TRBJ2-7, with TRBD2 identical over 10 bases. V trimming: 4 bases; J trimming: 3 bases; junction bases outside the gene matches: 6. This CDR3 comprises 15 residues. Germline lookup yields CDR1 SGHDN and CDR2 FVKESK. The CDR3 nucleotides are TGTGCCAGCAGCCGCGGACTAGCGGTGAACTACGAGCAGTACTTC. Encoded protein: CASSRGLAVNYEQYF. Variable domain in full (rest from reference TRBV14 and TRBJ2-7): EAGVTQFPSHSVIEKGQTVTLRCDPISGHDNLYWYRRVMGKEIKFLLHFVKESKQDESGMPNNRFLAERTGGTYSTLKVQPAELEDSGVYFCASSRGLAVNYEQYFGPGTRLTVT.

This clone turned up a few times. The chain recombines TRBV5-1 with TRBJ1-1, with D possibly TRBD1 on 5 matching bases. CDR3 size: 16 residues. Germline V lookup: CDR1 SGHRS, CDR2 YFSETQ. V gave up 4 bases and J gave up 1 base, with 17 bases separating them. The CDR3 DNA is TGCGCCAGCAGCCGCGTCCCGGGGGGAGGGAACACTGAAGCTTTCTTT. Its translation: CASSRVPGGGNTEAFF.